The following is a TCR beta chain sequence with its context. Its target is not known. This entry is derived from a study of T cell clones after liver transplantation. Study results and limitations: Graft donor-reactive T cells may have migrated into the graft rather than being deleted.

Sequencing used immunoSEQ multiplex PCR; TCRdb keeps in-frame clones, though not all of them. The sample includes 31,000 or so clones, around 94% of them seen just once. This receptor was identified in a human patient who received a liver transplant. Some T cells may possibly be graft donor cells. The specimen comprised CD8+ T cells from blood, sampled 12 months after liver transplant.

The chain's CDR3 is CASSLQRIQDTQYF. The CDR3 nucleotides read TGTGCCAGCAGTTTACAGAGAATTCAAGATACGCAGTATTTT. The chain is built from TRBV28 and TRBJ2-3; D not certain. This CDR3 is built from 14 residues. Germline values: CDR1 MDHEN, CDR2 SYDVKM. Trimming stripped 2 bases from V and 5 bases from J, with 11 bases between.